This T cell receptor beta chain was profiled in a study of CD8+CD57+ T cells in acquired aplastic anemia. At the level of the study: The sorted CD4+ and CD8+ cells yielded an average around 3 ug of DNA. Whole-study findings and limits: About 29 sequences, all CD8+ CDR3, were shared between patients and controls.

The authors sequenced patients whose flow cytometry had shown CD8+CD57+ cell expansion. Patients uniformly had severe acquired aplastic anemia. This clonotype was recorded at least ten times. Its matching antigen is unknown. Genomic DNA, serving as template, underwent TCR beta VDJ and CDR3 profiling. TCRdb reanalysed the reads using MiXCR and keeps one entry per CDR3 protein. Of 200,000 to 250,000 distinct CDR3 sequences in the sample, under 55% are singletons; the top ten hold 20%. CDR3 length: 13 residues. The V end lost 0 bases, the J end lost 6 bases, and 9 bases lay between the germline ends. Per the germline V gene, CDR1 is SGHNT and CDR2 is YYREEE (reference sequence).

This TCR derives from a human donor with aplastic anemia. J is TRBJ1-1 and V is TRBV5-4; the D is unclear. The sequenced sample consisted of sorted CD4+, CD8+, or CD8+CD57+ T cells (not recorded which) from PBMCs. CDR3 loop: CASSLVAGAEAFF. Here the CDR3 DNA reads TGTGCCAGCAGCTTGGTGGCGGGAGCTGAAGCTTTCTTT.